This TCR beta chain was sequenced for a study of T cells after yellow fever vaccination. Background on the study: SMART-Seq v4 Ultra Low Input prepared libraries from low-cell fractions. Findings and limits, study-wide: A large majority of primary-vaccination clones showed up again after the booster (roughly 95% CD4, about 90% CD8). Although most clonotypes did not, a small share appeared in both CD4 and CD8 compartments.

This clonotype has more than one count but fewer than ten. Its matching antigen is unknown. This CDR3 contains 14 residues. The trim removed 4 bases at V and 4 bases at J, leaving 5 bases unmatched. Germline CDR1 MNHEY, CDR2 SMNVEV (reference sequence). Using its own MiXCR run on the 5' RACE reads, TCRdb lists one record per CDR3 protein. Found here are over 100,000 distinct CDR3 sequences, approximately 8.4% of them singletons; the top ten hold about 25%. The sequence was collected from a man aged 25 to 45 who received the YFV17D yellow fever vaccine. The genes are TRBV27 and TRBJ2-3, with 7 bases fitting TRBD2. The specimen comprised CD8+ T cells sorted from PBMCs, sampled 45 days after the yellow fever booster vaccination. This CDR3 reads CASSSSGQSDTQYF. The CDR3, as DNA: TGTGCCAGCAGTTCTAGCGGCCAGTCAGATACGCAGTATTTT.